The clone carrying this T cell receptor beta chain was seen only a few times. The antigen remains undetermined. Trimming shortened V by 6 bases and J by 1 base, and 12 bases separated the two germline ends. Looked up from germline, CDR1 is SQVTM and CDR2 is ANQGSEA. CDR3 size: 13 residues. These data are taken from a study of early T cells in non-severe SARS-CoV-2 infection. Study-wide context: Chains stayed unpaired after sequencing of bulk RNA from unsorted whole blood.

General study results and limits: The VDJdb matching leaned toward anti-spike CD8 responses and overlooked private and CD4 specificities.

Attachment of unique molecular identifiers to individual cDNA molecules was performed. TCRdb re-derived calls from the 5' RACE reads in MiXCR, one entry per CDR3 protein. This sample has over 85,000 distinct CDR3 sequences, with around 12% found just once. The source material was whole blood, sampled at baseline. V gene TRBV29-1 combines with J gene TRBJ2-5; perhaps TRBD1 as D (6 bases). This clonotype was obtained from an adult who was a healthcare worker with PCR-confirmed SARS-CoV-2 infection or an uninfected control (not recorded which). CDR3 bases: TGCAGCGTGGAACGGGACATCCAAGAGACCCAGTACTTC. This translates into CSVERDIQETQYF.